This TCR beta chain derives from a study of shared clonotypes between healthy human individuals. Sorted-subset replicate PCR reactions contained about 200 ng DNA, corresponding to about 30,000 T cell genomes. Per the original data handling: Quality scores were absent from the junction-only immunoSEQ sequences, so filtering differed. Clones were read by immunoSEQ multiplex PCR, and TCRdb kept only the in-frame ones, dropping some. V and J calls and clone size follow that table, whereas D and trimming were derived from the DNA. The data contain around 700,000 clones, roughly 70% of them singletons. Donors included only healthy HIV-negative adults lacking recent acute infections or vaccinations. Donors, without exception, were Caucasian adults residing in Nashville, Tennessee. Sequencing was carried out using memory CD4+ T cells sorted from blood. Subset specified: CD45RA-negative fraction. This clonotype was sampled from a woman in her twenties or thirties in good health.

CDR3 nucleotides: TGTGCCAGTAGTATGCGGAGTCCTCAGGAGCAGTACTTC. Its translation: CASSMRSPQEQYF. The chain employs TRBV19 and TRBJ2-7, with D unclear. The germline V gene encodes CDR1 LNHDA and CDR2 SQIVND (reference sequence). The CDR3 has 13 residues. The germline V and J ends were trimmed by 3 bases and 7 bases, with 13 bases remaining between them.